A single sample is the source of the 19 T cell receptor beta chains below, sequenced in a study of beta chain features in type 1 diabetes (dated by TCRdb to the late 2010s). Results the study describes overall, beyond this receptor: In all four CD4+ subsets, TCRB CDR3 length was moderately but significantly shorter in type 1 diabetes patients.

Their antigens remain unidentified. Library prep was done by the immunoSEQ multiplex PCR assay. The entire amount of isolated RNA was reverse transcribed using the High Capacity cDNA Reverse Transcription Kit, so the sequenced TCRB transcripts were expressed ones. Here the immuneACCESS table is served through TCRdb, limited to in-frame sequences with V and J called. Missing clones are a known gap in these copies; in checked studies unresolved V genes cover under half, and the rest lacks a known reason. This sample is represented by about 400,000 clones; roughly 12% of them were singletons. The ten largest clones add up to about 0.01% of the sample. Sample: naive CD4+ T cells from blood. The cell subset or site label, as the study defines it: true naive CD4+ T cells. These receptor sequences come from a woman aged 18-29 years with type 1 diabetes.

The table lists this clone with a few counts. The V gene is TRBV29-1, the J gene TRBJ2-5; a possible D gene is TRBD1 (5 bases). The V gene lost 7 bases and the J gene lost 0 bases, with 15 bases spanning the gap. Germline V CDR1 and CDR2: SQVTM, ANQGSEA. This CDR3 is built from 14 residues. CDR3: CSAPIQAHQETQYF. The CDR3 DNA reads TGCAGCGCCCCGATACAGGCCCACCAAGAGACCCAGTACTTC.

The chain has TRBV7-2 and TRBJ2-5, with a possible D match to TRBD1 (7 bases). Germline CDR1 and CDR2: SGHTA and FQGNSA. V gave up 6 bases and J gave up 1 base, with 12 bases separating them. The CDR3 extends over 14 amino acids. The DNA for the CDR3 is TGTGCCAGCAGACGCGGGACAGTCCAAGAGACCCAGTACTTC. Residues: CASRRGTVQETQYF. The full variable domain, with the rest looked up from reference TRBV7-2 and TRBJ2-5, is GAGVSQSPSNKVTEKGKDVELRCDPISGHTALYWYRQSLGQGLEFLIYFQGNSAPDKSGLPSDRFSAERTGGSVSTLTIQRTQQEDSAVYLCASRRGTVQETQYFGPGTRLLVL.

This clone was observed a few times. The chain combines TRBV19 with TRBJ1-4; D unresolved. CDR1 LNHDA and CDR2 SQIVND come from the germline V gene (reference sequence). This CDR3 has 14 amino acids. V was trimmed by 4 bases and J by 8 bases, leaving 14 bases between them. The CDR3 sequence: CASSTVSTSEKLFF. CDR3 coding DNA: TGTGCCAGTAGTACCGTTTCGACTTCCGAAAAACTGTTTTTT.

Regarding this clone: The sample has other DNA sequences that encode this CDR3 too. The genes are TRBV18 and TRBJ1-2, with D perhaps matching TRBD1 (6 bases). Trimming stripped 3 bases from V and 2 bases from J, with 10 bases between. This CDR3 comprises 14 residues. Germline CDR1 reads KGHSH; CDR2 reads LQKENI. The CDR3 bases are TGTGCCAGCTCACCTTCTAGGGGGAACTATGGCTACACCTTC. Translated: CASSPSRGNYGYTF. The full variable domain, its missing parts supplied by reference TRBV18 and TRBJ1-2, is NAGVMQNPRHLVRRRGQEARLRCSPMKGHSHVYWYRQLPEEGLKFMVYLQKENIIDESGMPKERFSAEFPKEGPSILRIQQVVRGDSAAYFCASSPSRGNYGYTFGSGTRLTVV.

The CDR3 loop reads CSVATGVGSQPQHF. DNA for the CDR3: TGCAGCGTTGCAACGGGGGTCGGGTCTCAGCCCCAGCATTTT. The rearrangement joins TRBV29-1 to TRBJ1-5, with a weak D call TRBD1 (5 bases). This CDR3 is 14 amino acids long. Germline values: CDR1 SQVTM, CDR2 ANQGSEA. V lost 4 bases and J 6 bases, leaving 16 bases between the germline ends.

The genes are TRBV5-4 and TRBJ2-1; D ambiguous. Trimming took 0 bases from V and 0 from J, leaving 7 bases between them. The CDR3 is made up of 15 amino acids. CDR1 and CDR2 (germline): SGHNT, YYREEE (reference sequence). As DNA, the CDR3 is TGTGCCAGCAGCTTGGAAGCGTCCTCCTACAATGAGCAGTTCTTC. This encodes CASSLEASSYNEQFF.

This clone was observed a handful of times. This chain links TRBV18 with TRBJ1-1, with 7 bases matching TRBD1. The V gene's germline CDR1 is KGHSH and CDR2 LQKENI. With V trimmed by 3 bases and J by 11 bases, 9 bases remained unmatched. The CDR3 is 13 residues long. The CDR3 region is CASSPREQGWAFF. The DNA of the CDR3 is TGTGCCAGCTCACCGCGAGAACAGGGGTGGGCTTTCTTT.

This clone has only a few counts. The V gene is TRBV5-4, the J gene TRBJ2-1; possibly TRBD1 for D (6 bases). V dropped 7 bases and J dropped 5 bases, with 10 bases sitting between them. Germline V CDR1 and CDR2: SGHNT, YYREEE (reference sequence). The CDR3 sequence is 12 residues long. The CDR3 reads CASGGRDNEQFF. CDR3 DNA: TGTGCCAGCGGGGGCCGGGACAATGAGCAGTTCTTC.

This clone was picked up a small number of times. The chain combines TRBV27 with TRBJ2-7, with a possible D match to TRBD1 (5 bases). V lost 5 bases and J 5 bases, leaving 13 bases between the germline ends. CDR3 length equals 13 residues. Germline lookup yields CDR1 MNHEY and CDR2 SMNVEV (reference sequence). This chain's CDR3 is CASSVRVAHEQYF. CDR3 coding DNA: TGTGCCAGCAGTGTCAGGGTAGCTCACGAGCAGTACTTC.

Written as DNA, the CDR3 is TGTGCCAGTATGCTAGCGGGGATTTACAATGAGCAGTTCTTC. Its protein product is CASMLAGIYNEQFF. J is TRBJ2-1 and V is TRBV7-9; 9 nucleotides line up with TRBD2. The V and J ends lost 9 bases and 4 bases, in that order; junction bases with no gene match: 7. This CDR3 is 14 amino acids long. Germline V gene data show CDR1 as SEHNR and CDR2 as FQNEAQ (reference sequence).

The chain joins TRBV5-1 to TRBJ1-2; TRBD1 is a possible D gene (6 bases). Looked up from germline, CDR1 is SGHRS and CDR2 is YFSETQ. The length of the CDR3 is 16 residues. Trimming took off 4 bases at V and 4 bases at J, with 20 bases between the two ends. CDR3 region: CASSPTRDILTYGYTF. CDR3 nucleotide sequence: TGCGCCAGCAGCCCCACACGGGACATCCTGACCTATGGCTACACCTTC.

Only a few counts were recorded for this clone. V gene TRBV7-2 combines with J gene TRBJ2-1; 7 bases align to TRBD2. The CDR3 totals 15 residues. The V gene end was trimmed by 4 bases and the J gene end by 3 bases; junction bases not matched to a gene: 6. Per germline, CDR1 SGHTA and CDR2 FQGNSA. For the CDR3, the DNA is TGTGCCAGCAGCTCCACCGGGACTAACTACAATGAGCAGTTCTTC. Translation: CASSSTGTNYNEQFF. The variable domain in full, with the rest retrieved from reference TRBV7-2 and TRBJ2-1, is GAGVSQSPSNKVTEKGKDVELRCDPISGHTALYWYRQSLGQGLEFLIYFQGNSAPDKSGLPSDRFSAERTGGSVSTLTIQRTQQEDSAVYLCASSSTGTNYNEQFFGPGTRLTVL.

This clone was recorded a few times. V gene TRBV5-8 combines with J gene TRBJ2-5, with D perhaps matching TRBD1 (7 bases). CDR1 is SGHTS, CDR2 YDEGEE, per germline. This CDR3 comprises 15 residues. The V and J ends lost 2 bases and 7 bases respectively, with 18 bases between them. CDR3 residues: CASSFPDRDFGTQYF. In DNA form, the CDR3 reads TGTGCCAGCAGCTTCCCCGACAGGGACTTCGGGACCCAGTACTTC.

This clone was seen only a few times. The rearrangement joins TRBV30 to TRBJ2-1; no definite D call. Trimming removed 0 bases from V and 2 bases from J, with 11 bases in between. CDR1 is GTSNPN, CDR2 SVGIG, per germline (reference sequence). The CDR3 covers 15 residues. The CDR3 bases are TGTGCCTGGAGTGTACTGCGCGGCCCCTACAATGAGCAGTTCTTC. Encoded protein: CAWSVLRGPYNEQFF.

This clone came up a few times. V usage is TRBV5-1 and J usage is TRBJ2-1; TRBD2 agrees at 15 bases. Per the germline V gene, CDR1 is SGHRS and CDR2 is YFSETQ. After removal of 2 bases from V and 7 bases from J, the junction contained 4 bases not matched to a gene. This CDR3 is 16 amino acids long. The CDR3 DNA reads TGCGCCAGCAGCTTAGGGGGGACTAGCGGGAGGAATGAGCAGTTCTTC. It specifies CASSLGGTSGRNEQFF.

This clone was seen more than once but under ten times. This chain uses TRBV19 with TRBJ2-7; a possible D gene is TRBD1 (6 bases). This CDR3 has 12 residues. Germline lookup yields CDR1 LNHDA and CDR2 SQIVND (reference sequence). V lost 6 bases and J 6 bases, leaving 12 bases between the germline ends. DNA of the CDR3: TGTGCCAGTAGCCATACAGGGACCGAGCAGTACTTC. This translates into CASSHTGTEQYF.

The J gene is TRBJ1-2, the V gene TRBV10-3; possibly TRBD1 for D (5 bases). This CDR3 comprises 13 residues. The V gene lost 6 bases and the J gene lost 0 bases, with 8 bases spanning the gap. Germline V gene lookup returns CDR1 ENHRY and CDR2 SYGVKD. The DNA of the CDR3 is TGTGCCATCAGCGACAGTTCTAACTATGGCTACACCTTC. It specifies CAISDSSNYGYTF.

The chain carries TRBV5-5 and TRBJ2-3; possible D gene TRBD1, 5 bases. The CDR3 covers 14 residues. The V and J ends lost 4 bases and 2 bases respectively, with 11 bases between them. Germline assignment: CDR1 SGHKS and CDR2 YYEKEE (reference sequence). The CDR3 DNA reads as TGTGCCAGCAGCGAGCAGGGCCTCACAGATACGCAGTATTTT. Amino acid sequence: CASSEQGLTDTQYF.

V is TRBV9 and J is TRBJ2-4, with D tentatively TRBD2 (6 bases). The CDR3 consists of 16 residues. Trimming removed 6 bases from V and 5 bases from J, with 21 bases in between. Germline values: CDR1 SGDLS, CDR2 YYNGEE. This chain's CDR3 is CASTTGLSRGENIQYF. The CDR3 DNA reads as TGTGCCAGCACCACGGGACTCTCACGTGGGGAAAACATTCAGTACTTC.